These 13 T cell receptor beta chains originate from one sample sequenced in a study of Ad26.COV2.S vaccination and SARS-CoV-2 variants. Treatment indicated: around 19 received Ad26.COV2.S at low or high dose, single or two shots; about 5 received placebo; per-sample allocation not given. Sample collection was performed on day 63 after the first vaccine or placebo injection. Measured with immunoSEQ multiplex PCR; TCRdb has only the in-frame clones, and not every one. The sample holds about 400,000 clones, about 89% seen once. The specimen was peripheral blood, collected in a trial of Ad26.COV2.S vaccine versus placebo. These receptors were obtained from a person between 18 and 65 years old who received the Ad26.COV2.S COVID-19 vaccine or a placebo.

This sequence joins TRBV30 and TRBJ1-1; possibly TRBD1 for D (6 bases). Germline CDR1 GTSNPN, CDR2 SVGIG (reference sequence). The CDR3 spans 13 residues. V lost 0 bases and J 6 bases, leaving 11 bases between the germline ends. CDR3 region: CAWSVDRLSEAFF. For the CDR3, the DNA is TGTGCCTGGAGTGTCGACAGGTTGTCTGAAGCTTTCTTT.

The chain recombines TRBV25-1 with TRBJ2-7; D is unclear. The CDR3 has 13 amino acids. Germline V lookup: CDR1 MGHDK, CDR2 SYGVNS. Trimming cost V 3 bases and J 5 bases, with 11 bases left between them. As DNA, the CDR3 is TGTGCCAGCAGTGACAGGCTAGGCGACGAGCAGTACTTC. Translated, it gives CASSDRLGDEQYF.

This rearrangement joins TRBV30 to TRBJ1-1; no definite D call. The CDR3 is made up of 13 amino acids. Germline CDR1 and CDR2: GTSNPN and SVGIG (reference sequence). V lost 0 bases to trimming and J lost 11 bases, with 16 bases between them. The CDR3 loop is CAWSVNGPEKAFF. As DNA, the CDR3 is TGTGCCTGGAGTGTAAATGGGCCCGAGAAGGCTTTCTTT. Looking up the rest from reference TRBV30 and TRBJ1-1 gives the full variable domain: SQTIHQWPATLVQPVGSPLSLECTVEGTSNPNLYWYRQAAGRGLQLLFYSVGIGQISSEVPQNLSASRPQDRQFILSSKKLLLSDSGFYLCAWSVNGPEKAFFGQGTRLTVV.

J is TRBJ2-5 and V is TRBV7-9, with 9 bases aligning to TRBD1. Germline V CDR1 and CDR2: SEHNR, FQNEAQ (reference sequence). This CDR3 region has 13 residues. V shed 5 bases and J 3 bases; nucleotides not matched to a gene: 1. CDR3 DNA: TGTGCCAGCAGCGACAGGGGGGAAGAGACCCAGTACTTC. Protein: CASSDRGEETQYF.

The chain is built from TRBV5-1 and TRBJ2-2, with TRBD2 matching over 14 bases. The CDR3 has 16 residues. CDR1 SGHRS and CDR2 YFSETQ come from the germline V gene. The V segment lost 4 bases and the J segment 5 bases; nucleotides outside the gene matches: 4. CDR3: CASSPGLAGVTGELFF. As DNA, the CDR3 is TGCGCCAGCAGCCCGGGACTAGCGGGAGTTACCGGGGAGCTGTTTTTT.

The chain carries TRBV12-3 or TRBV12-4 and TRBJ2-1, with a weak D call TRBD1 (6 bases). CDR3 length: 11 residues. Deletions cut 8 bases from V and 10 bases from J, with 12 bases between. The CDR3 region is CASSSDREQFF. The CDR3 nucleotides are TGTGCCAGCTCATCAGACAGGGAGCAGTTCTTC.

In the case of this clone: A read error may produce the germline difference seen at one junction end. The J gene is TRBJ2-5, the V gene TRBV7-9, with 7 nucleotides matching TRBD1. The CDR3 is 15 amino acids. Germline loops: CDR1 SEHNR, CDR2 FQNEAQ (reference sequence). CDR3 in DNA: TGTGCCAGCAGTTTAGGGGACAGTTTCCTAGAGACCCAGTACTTC. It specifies CASSLGDSFLETQYF. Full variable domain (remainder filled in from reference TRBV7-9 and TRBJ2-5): DTGVSQNPRHKITKRGQNVTFRCDPISEHNRLYWYRQTLGQGPEFLTYFQNEAQLEKSRLLSDRFSAERPKGSFSTLEIQRTEQGDSAMYLCASSLGDSFLETQYFGPGTRLLVL.

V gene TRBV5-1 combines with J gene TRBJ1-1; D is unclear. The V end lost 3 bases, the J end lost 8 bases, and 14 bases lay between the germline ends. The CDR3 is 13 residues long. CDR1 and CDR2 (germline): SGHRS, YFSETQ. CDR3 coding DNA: TGCGCCAGCAGCTCCGGTGGCGGAGGGGAAGCTTTCTTT. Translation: CASSSGGGGEAFF.

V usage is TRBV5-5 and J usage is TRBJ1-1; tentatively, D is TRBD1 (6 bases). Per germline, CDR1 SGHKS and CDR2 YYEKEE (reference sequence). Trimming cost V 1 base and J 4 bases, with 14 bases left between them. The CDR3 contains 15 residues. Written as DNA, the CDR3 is TGTGCCAGCAGCTTGATCTGGGGGGCAGGCACTGAAGCTTTCTTT. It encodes CASSLIWGAGTEAFF.

CDR3 amino acids: CATSRDGGQGGEKLFF. CDR3 nucleotides: TGTGCCACCAGCAGAGATGGAGGGCAGGGAGGTGAAAAACTGTTTTTT. The chain combines TRBV15 with TRBJ1-4, with TRBD1 as a possible D gene (5 bases). Trimming pared 0 bases from V and 7 bases from J, leaving 15 bases between. The CDR3 runs 16 residues. CDR1 and CDR2 from the germline V gene are LNHNV and YYDKDF (reference sequence).

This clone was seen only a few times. The CDR3 sequence is CASSQDGGSRETQYF. In DNA form, the CDR3 reads TGCGCCAGCAGCCAAGACGGAGGGAGTCGGGAGACCCAGTACTTC. The J gene is TRBJ2-5, the V gene TRBV4-3; the D gene is possibly TRBD2 (6 bases). CDR1 LGHNA and CDR2 YSLEER come from the germline V gene. V shed 0 bases and J shed 5 bases, with 13 bases lying between them. This CDR3 is built from 15 residues.

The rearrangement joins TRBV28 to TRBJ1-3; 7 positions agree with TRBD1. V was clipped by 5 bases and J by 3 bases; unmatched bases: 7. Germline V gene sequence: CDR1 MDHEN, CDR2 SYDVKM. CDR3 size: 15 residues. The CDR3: CASSRFQGDGNTIYF. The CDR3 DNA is TGTGCCAGCAGTCGGTTCCAGGGGGATGGAAACACCATATATTTT.

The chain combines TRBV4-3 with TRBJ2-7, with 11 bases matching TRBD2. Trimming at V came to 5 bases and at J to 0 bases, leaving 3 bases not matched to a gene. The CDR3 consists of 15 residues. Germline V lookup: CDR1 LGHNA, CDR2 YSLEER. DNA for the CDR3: TGCGCCAGCAGCATAACTAGCGGGAGCTCCTACGAGCAGTACTTC. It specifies CASSITSGSSYEQYF.